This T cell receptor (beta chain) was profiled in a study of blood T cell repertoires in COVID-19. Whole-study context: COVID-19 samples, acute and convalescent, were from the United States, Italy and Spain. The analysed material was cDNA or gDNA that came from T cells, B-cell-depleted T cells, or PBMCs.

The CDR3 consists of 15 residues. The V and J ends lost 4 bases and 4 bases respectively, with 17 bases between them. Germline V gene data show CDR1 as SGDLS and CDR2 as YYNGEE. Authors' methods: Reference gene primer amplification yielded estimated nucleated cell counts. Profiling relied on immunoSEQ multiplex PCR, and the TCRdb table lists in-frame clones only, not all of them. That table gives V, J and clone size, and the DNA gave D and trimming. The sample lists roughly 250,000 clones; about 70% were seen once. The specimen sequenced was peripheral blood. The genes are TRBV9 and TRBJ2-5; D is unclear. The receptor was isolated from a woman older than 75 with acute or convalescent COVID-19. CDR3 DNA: TGTGCCAGCAGCCCCCGCCCGAGCCGCACAGAGACCCAGTACTTC. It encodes CASSPRPSRTETQYF.